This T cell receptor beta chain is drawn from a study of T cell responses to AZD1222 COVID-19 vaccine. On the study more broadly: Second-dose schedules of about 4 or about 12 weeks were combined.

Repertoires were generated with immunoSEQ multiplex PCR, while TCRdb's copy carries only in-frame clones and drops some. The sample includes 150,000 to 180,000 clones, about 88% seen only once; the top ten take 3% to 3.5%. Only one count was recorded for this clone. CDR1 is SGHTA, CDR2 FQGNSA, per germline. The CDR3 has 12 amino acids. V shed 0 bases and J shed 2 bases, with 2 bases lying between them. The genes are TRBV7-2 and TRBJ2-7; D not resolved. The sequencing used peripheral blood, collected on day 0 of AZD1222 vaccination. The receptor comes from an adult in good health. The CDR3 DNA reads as TGTGCCAGCAGCTTAGCCCCCTACGAGCAGTACTTC. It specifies CASSLAPYEQYF. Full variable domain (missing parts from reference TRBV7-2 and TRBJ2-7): GAGVSQSPSNKVTEKGKDVELRCDPISGHTALYWYRQSLGQGLEFLIYFQGNSAPDKSGLPSDRFSAERTGGSVSTLTIQRTQQEDSAVYLCASSLAPYEQYFGPGTRLTVT.